This T cell receptor beta chain was recorded in a study of tumor-infiltrating lymphocytes in primary liver carcinoma. In germline, CDR1 is ENHRY, CDR2 SYGVKD. The CDR3 contains 13 residues. V was pared by 8 bases and J by 2 bases, with 9 bases between. DNA and RNA were both co-extracted from around 20-30 mg of bulk tissue that had not been sorted. No treatment had been given to the patients, who were chronically infected with HBV. General study results and limits: Representation across all five tumor regions was limited to only about 8-24% of top clones.

This clonotype was seen at least ten times. Its specificity is not known. A primer matching the constant region was used to make TCR beta cDNA from 500 ng of total RNA. The TCR beta library was amplified through three nested multiplex PCR rounds in a modified ARM-PCR procedure. The opening two PCR rounds, around 9 cycles each, paired TRBV1-TRBV30 forward primers with a C-beta reverse primer. TCRdb analysed the multiplex PCR reads with MiXCR anew, one entry per CDR3 protein. The sample has roughly 48,000 distinct CDR3 sequences, roughly 77% seen once. Sample: liver tumor tissue from sampling region 3. The subset is: tumor region T3, left-lateral pole. This clonotype was obtained from a man in his forties with primary liver carcinoma and hepatitis B virus infection. This rearrangement joins TRBV10-3 to TRBJ2-2, with D perhaps TRBD2 (5 bases). Written as DNA, the CDR3 is TGTGCCATCTCGGGGAGTAACACCGGGGAGCTGTTTTTT. It codes for CAISGSNTGELFF.